The rows below give T cell receptor beta chains drawn from one sample of a study of a mutant IDH1 vaccine in newly diagnosed glioma. These receptors' targets are unknown. This table comes from immunoSEQ multiplex PCR, and its TCRdb copy is limited to in-frame clones, with some not included. The table records approximately 50,000 clones, around four fifths of them present only once. The source material was PBMCs, sampled from a glioma patient whose treatment included an IDH1 peptide vaccine. The receptor source for this set is a man aged 50 or older with glioma. The CDR3 runs from the conserved cysteine through the conserved F or W. The order of the fields is D gene, clone size, V gene, J gene, CDR3 protein, CDR3 DNA. The D gene is left open where the match is weak. Clone size is given for some rows only: seen once, a few or many times, or a class if the clone is expanded.

>NA|NA|TRBV20-1|TRBJ2-1
CSARGEAEQFF
TGCAGTGCTAGAGGGGAAGCTGAGCAGTTCTTC
>NA|NA|TRBV19|TRBJ1-2
CASSPQTSGGYGYTF
TGTGCCAGTAGTCCCCAGACCTCGGGCGGCTATGGCTACACCTTC
>TRBD1|NA|TRBV30|TRBJ1-5
CAWSNAGGEQPQHF
TGTGCCTGGAGTAACGCAGGGGGCGAACAGCCCCAGCATTTT
>NA|once|TRBV10-3|TRBJ1-2
CAIHEGSMGYTF
TGTGCCATTCATGAGGGGAGCATGGGCTACACCTTC
>NA|NA|TRBV28|TRBJ2-4
CASSLQNIQYF
TGTGCCAGCAGTTTGCAAAACATTCAGTACTTC
>NA|NA|TRBV6-5|TRBJ1-5
CASSQGRVSNQPQHF
TGTGCCAGCAGCCAGGGTAGGGTTAGCAATCAGCCCCAGCATTTT
>TRBD2|few|TRBV19|TRBJ2-7
CASTSTGGGVNEQYF
TGTGCCAGTACCAGCACGGGCGGGGGGGTCAACGAGCAGTACTTC
>TRBD2|NA|TRBV5-6|TRBJ2-7
CASTSTLRTSSYEQYF
TGTGCCAGCACCTCCACCCTCCGGACTAGCTCCTACGAGCAGTACTTC
>NA|NA|TRBV6-1|TRBJ2-7
CASSEAMGQSSYEQYF
TGTGCCAGCAGTGAAGCGATGGGACAAAGCTCCTACGAGCAGTACTTC
>NA|few|TRBV10-3|TRBJ2-3
CAISDPLSTDTQYF
TGTGCCATCAGTGACCCTCTAAGCACAGATACGCAGTATTTT
>TRBD1|NA|TRBV30|TRBJ1-2
CAWSVTGGAYGYTF
TGTGCCTGGAGTGTAACAGGGGGCGCCTATGGCTACACCTTC
>NA|NA|TRBV6-1|TRBJ1-5
CASSDIQPQHF
TGTGCCAGCAGTGATATCCAGCCCCAGCATTTT
>NA|NA|TRBV6-5|TRBJ2-7
CASSRTVGEQYF
TGTGCCAGCAGCAGGACTGTCGGCGAGCAGTACTTC
>NA|NA|TRBV20-1|TRBJ1-3
CSAHSGNTIYF
TGCAGTGCTCACTCTGGAAACACCATATATTTT
>TRBD1|NA|TRBV9|TRBJ1-2
CASSLNRDRTYSLSYGYTF
TGTGCCAGCAGCTTGAACCGGGACAGGACCTATTCCCTCAGCTATGGCTACACCTTC
>NA|NA|TRBV11-2|TRBJ1-1
CASSLVGGNTEAFF
TGTGCCAGCAGCTTAGTCGGGGGGAACACTGAAGCTTTCTTT
>NA|NA|TRBV6-5|TRBJ2-3
CASSTQDTQYF
TGTGCCAGCAGTACCCAAGATACGCAGTATTTT
>TRBD2|NA|TRBV27|TRBJ2-3
CASSLPTSGADTQYF
TGTGCCAGCAGTTTACCGACTAGCGGGGCAGATACGCAGTATTTT
>TRBD1|few|TRBV10-1|TRBJ1-1
CASKETGGTEAFF
TGCGCCAGCAAGGAAACAGGGGGGACTGAAGCTTTCTTT
>NA|NA|TRBV27|TRBJ1-5
CASRAGDGGQHF
TGTGCCAGCAGGGCCGGGGACGGCGGCCAGCATTTT
>TRBD2|NA|TRBV7-2|TRBJ2-3
CASSPRLAGRADTQYF
TGTGCCAGCAGCCCACGACTAGCGGGGCGCGCAGATACGCAGTATTTT
>TRBD1|NA|TRBV9|TRBJ1-3
CASSVAPGGVGNTIYF
TGTGCCAGCAGCGTAGCCCCAGGGGGGGTTGGAAACACCATATATTTT
>TRBD1|NA|TRBV5-1|TRBJ2-7
CASSAGQGTYEQYF
TGCGCCAGCAGCGCGGGACAGGGGACCTACGAGCAGTACTTC
>NA|NA|TRBV2|TRBJ2-2
CASSPGVNTGELFF
TGTGCCAGCAGTCCCGGGGTCAACACCGGGGAGCTGTTTTTT
>TRBD1|NA|TRBV29-1|TRBJ2-7
CSVEGAGTGGYEQYF
TGCAGCGTTGAAGGGGCCGGGACAGGGGGCTACGAGCAGTACTTC
>NA|NA|TRBV2|TRBJ2-5
CASSGLRQETQYF
TGTGCCAGCAGTGGGTTGCGGCAAGAGACCCAGTACTTC